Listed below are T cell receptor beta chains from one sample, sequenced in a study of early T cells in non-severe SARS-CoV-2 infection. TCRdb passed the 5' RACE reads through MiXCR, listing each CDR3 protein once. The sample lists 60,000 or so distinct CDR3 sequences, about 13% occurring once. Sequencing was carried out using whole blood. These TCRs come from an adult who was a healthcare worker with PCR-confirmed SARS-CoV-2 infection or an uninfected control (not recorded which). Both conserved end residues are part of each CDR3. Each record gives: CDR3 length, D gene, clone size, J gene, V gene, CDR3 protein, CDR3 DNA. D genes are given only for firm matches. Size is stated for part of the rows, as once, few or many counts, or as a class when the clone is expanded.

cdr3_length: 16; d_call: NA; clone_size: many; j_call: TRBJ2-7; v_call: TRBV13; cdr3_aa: CASSLDYGLPSYEQYF; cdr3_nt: TGTGCCAGCAGCTTAGATTATGGCTTACCCTCCTACGAGCAGTACTTC
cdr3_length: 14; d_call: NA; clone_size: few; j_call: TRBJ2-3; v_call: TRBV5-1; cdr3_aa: CASSLDQGTDTQYF; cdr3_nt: TGCGCCAGCAGCTTGGACCAGGGCACAGATACGCAGTATTTT
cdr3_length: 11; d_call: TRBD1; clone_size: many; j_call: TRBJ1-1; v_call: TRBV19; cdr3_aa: CASTRQGAAFF; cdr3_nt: TGTGCCAGTACCCGACAGGGAGCAGCTTTCTTT
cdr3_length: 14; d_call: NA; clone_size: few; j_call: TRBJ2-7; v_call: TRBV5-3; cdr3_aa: CARSRKTFSYEQYF; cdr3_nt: TGTGCCAGAAGCCGGAAGACTTTCTCCTACGAGCAGTACTTC
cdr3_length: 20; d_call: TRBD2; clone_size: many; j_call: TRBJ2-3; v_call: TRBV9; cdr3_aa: CASSVDPWTSGGTITDTQYF; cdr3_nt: TGTGCCAGCAGCGTAGACCCATGGACTAGCGGGGGGACTATCACAGATACGCAGTATTTT
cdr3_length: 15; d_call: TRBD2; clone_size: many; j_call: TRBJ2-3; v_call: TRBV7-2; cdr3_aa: CASSFSGTSDNTQYF; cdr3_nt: TGTGCCAGCAGCTTCTCTGGGACTAGCGACAATACGCAGTATTTT
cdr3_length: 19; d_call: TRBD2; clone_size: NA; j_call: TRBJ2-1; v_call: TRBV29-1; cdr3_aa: CSVEDYSPGTSGRYNEQFF; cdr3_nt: TGCAGCGTTGAAGACTATTCCCCCGGGACTAGCGGGAGGTACAATGAGCAGTTCTTC
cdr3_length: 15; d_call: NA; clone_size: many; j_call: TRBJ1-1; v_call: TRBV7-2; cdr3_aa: CASSLVPTGNTEAFF; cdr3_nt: TGTGCCAGCAGCTTAGTCCCCACAGGGAACACTGAAGCTTTCTTT
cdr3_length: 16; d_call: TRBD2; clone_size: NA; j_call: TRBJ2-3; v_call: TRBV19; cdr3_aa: CASSIAGLAGTDTQYF; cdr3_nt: TGTGCCAGTAGTATAGCCGGACTAGCGGGGACAGATACGCAGTATTTT
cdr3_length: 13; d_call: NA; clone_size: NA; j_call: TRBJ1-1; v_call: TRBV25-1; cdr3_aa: CASSKSLNTEAFF; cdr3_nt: TGTGCCAGCAGTAAATCACTGAACACTGAAGCTTTCTTT
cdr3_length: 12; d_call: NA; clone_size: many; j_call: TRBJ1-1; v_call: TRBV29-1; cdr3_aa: CSVEDPPSGAFF; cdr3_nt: TGCAGCGTTGAAGATCCTCCGTCCGGGGCTTTCTTT
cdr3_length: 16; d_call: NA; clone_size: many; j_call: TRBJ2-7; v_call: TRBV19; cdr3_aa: CASSIGSSVYSYEQYF; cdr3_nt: TGTGCCAGTAGTATAGGTTCATCGGTCTACTCCTACGAGCAGTACTTC
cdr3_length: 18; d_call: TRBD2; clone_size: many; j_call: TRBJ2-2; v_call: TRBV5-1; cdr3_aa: CASSSLLAGGTNTGELFF; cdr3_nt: TGCGCCAGCAGCTCCCTTCTAGCGGGGGGCACGAACACCGGGGAGCTGTTTTTT
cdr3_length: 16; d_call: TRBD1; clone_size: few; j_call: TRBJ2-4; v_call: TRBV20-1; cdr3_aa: CSASTGEGKAKNIQYF; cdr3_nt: TGCAGTGCTTCGACAGGGGAAGGAAAAGCCAAAAACATTCAGTACTTC
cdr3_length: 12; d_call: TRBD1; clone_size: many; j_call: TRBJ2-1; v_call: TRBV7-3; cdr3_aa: CASSSGTGAKVF; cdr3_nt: TGTGCCAGCAGCTCCGGGACAGGGGCGAAGGTCTTC
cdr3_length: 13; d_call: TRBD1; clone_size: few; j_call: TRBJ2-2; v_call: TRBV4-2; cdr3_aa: CASRGQGAGELFF; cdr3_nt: TGTGCCAGCAGGGGACAGGGGGCCGGGGAGCTGTTTTTT
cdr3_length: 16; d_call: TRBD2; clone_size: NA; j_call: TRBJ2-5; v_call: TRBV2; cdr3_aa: CASSDGLAGGRETQYF; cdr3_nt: TGTGCCAGCAGTGATGGCCTAGCGGGAGGGCGGGAGACCCAGTACTTC
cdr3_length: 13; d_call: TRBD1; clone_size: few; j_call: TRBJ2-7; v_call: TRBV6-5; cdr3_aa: CASSRDSSREQYF; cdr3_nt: TGTGCCAGCAGCCGGGACAGCTCTAGGGAGCAGTACTTC
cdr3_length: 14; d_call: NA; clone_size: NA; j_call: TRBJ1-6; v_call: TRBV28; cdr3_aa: CASSLGTNNSPLHF; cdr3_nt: TGTGCCAGCAGTTTGGGGACCAATAATTCACCCCTCCACTTT
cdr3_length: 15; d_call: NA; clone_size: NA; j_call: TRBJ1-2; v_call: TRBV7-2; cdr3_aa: CASSLALGRGHGYTF; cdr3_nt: TGTGCCAGCAGCTTAGCGCTGGGCAGGGGTCATGGCTACACCTTC
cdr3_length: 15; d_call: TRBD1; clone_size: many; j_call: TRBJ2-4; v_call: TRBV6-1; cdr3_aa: CASSALTGGRNIQYF; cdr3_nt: TGTGCCAGCAGTGCGCTGACAGGGGGCAGAAACATTCAGTACTTC
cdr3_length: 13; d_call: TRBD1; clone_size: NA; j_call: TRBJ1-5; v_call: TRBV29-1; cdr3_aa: CSVRTGSGQPQHF; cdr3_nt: TGCAGCGTCCGGACAGGATCGGGACAGCCCCAGCATTTT
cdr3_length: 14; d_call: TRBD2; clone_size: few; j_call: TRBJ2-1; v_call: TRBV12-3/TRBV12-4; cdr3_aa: CASTRGTTSNEQFF; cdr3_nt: TGTGCCAGCACCCGTGGGACTACCTCCAATGAGCAGTTCTTC
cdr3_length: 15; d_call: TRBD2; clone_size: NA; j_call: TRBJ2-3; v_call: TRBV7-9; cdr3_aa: CASSLGTSGTDTQYF; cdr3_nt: TGTGCCAGCAGCTTAGGGACTAGCGGCACAGATACGCAGTATTTT
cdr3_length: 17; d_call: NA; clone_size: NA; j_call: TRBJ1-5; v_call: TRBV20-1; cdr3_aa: CSARDGRDFNIDQPQHF; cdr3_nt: TGCAGTGCTAGAGATGGCAGGGATTTTAATATCGATCAGCCCCAGCATTTT
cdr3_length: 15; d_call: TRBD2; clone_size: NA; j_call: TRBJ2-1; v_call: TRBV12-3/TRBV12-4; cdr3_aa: CASSLEGLLYNEQFF; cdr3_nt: TGTGCCAGCAGTTTAGAGGGACTACTATACAATGAGCAGTTCTTC
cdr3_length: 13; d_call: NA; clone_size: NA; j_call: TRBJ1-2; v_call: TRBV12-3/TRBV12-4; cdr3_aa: CASSLSLIYGYTF; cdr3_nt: TGTGCCAGCAGTTTGAGCCTCATCTATGGCTACACCTTC
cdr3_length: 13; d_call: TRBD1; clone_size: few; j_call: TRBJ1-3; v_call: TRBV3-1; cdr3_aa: CASSPGQAVTIYF; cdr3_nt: TGTGCCAGCAGCCCGGGACAGGCAGTCACCATATATTTT
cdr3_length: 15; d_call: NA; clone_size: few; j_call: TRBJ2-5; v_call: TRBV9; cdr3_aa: CASSVEGRPPETQYF; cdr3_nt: TGTGCCAGCAGCGTAGAGGGCAGGCCGCCTGAGACCCAGTACTTC
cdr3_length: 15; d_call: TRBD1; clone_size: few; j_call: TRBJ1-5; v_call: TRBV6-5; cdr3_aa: CASSPDRGVFQPQHF; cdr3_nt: TGTGCCAGCAGTCCCGACAGGGGGGTATTTCAGCCCCAGCATTTT
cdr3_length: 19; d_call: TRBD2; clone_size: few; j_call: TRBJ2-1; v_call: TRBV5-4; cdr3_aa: CASSFAGLAGGPLLNEQFF; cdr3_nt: TGTGCCAGCAGCTTTGCGGGGCTAGCGGGAGGACCCTTACTCAATGAGCAGTTCTTC
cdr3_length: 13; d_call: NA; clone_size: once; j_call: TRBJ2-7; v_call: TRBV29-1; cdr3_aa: CSAVPGLSYEQYF; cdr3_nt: TGCAGCGCTGTCCCGGGGCTCTCCTACGAGCAGTACTTC
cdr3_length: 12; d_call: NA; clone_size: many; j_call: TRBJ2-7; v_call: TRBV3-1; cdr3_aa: CASRGDGYEQYF; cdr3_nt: TGTGCCAGCAGGGGGGATGGCTACGAGCAGTACTTC
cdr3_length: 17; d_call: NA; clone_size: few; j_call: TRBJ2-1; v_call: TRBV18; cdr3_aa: CASSKTRDRSSYNEQFF; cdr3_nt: TGTGCCAGCTCAAAAACCAGAGACAGGAGCTCCTACAATGAGCAGTTCTTC
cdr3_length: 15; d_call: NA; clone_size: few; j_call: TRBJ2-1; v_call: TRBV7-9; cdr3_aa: CASRSSGTGDNEQFF; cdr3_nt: TGTGCCAGCAGATCTAGTGGGACTGGAGACAATGAGCAGTTCTTC
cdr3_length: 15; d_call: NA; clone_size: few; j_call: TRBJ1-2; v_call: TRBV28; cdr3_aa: CASNSGPPPNYGYTF; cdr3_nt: TGTGCCAGCAACTCAGGGCCACCCCCTAACTATGGCTACACCTTC
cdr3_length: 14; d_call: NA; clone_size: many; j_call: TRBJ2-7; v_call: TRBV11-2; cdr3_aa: CASSLAGTWGEQYF; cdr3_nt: TGTGCCAGCAGCTTAGCGGGAACCTGGGGGGAGCAGTACTTC
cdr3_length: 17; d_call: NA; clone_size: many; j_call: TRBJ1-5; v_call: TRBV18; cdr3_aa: CASSPVPGVAGNQPQHF; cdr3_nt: TGTGCCAGCTCACCAGTTCCCGGGGTAGCCGGCAATCAGCCCCAGCATTTT
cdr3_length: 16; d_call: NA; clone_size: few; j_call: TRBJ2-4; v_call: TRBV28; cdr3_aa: CASSLFGDLAKNIQYF; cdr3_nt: TGTGCCAGCAGTTTATTCGGGGATTTAGCCAAAAACATTCAGTACTTC
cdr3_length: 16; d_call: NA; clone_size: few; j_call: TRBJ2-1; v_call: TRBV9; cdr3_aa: CASSVAGGLGDNEQFF; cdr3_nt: TGTGCCAGCAGCGTAGCCGGGGGGCTAGGGGACAATGAGCAGTTCTTC
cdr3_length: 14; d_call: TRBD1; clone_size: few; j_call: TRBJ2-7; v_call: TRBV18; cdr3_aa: CASSETGSSYEQYF; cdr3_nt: TGTGCCAGCTCTGAGACAGGGTCCTCCTACGAGCAGTACTTC
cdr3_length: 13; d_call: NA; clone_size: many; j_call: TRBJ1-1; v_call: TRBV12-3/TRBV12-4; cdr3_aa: CASSRPGVREAFF; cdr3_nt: TGTGCCAGCAGCCGCCCTGGGGTGAGGGAAGCTTTCTTT
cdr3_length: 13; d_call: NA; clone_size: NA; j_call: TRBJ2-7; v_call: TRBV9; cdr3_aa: CASNRDSLGEQYF; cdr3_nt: TGTGCCAGCAACCGGGACTCATTAGGGGAGCAGTACTTC
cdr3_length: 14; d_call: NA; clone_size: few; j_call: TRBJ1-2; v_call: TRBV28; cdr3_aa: CASSRGGAGYGYTF; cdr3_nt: TGTGCCAGCAGCCGAGGGGGGGCTGGCTATGGCTACACCTTC
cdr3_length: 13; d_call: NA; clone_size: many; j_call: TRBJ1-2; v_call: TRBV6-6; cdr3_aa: CASSYDGDYGYTF; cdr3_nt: TGTGCCAGCAGTTACGACGGGGACTATGGCTACACCTTC
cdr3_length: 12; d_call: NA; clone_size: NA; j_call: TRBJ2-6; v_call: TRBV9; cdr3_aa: CASPGGANVLTF; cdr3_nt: TGTGCCAGCCCCGGTGGGGCCAACGTCCTGACTTTC
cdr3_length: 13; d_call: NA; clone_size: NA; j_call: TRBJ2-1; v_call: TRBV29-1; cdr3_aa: CSVNSGGYNEQFF; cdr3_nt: TGCAGCGTGAACTCCGGGGGCTACAATGAGCAGTTCTTC
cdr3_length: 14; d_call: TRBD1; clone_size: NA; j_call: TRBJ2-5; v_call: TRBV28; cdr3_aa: CATARNRGQETQYF; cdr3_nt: TGTGCCACCGCTCGGAACAGGGGACAAGAGACCCAGTACTTC
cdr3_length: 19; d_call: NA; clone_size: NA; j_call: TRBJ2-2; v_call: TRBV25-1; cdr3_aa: CASSEGIFAGQRNTGELFF; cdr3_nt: TGTGCCAGCAGTGAAGGTATATTCGCCGGACAGAGAAATACCGGGGAGCTGTTTTTT
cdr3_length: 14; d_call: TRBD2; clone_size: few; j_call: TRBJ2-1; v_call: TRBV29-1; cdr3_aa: CSAEGLAEYNEQFF; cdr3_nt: TGCAGCGCCGAGGGACTAGCGGAATACAATGAGCAGTTCTTC
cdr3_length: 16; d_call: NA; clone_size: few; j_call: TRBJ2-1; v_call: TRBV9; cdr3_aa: CASSVGGSSLFNEQFF; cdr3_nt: TGTGCCAGCAGCGTAGGTGGGAGCTCCCTGTTCAATGAGCAGTTCTTC
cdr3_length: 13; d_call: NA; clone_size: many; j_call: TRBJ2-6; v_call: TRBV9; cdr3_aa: CASSVVGANVLTF; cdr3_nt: TGTGCCAGCAGCGTAGTGGGGGCCAACGTCCTGACTTTC
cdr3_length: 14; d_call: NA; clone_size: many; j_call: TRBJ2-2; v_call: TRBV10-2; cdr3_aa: CASTESQGTGELFF; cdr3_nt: TGCGCCAGCACCGAGAGCCAGGGCACCGGGGAGCTGTTTTTT